This T cell receptor (beta chain) was captured by sequencing in a study of T cells in Graves' hyperthyroidism and ophthalmopathy. This clonotype has ten or more counts. Amplified TCR beta CDR3 regions derived from RNA transcripts. First-round RT-PCR with HTBI primers amplified the TCR CDR3 region. Each CDR3 protein is one row after TCRdb ran MiXCR on the multiplex PCR reads. The table lists nearly 250,000 distinct CDR3 sequences, 24% of them singletons, with roughly 35% in the top ten. J gave up 2 bases and V 3 bases, and 12 bases lay outside the gene matches. The CDR3 runs 17 residues. Germline V gene sequence: CDR1 DFQATT, CDR2 SNEGSKA (reference sequence).

The chain employs TRBV20-1 and TRBJ2-7; 11 nucleotides align to TRBD2. Material for sequencing was blood. The sequence came from a woman aged 40 to 49 with Graves' ophthalmopathy. The CDR3 reads CSARVLAGGEIPYEQYF. The CDR3 nucleotides read TGCAGTGCTAGGGTCCTAGCGGGAGGTGAGATTCCCTACGAGCAGTACTTC.